These 20 T cell receptor beta chains were sequenced from one sample in a study of T cells expressing NK-cell markers. Reanalyzing the 5' RACE reads, TCRdb keeps one entry per CDR3 protein, without DNA. The sample includes over 5,000 distinct CDR3 sequences. The sample taken for sequencing was blood T cells: a sorted CD56 or NKG2C T cell subset, CD4+ or CD8+ T cells, or bulk PBMC T cells (not recorded which). The receptor set was obtained from a man between 18 and 29 years old in good health.

Measured by frequency, this clonotype is medium-sized (0.01 to 0.1%). This chain links TRBV5-1 with TRBJ2-3; with no DNA, the TCRdb D assignment of TRBD1 cannot be verified. The CDR3 has 14 residues. Germline CDR1 reads SGHRS; CDR2 reads YFSETQ. This CDR3 is CASSLAASTVPQYF.

This clonotype registers medium-sized (0.01 to 0.1%) by frequency. The genes are TRBV5-1 and TRBJ2-1. The germline V gene has CDR1 SGHRS and CDR2 YFSETQ. This CDR3 is built from 13 residues. CDR3 sequence reads: CASSLGTSNEQFF.

This chain links TRBV5-4 with TRBJ2-5. CDR1 and CDR2 (germline): SGHNT, YYREEE (reference sequence). The CDR3 totals 14 residues. The CDR3 is CASSLEGASETQYF. The complete variable domain, with remaining parts taken from reference TRBV5-4 and TRBJ2-5, reads ETGVTQSPTHLIKTRGQQVTLRCSSQSGHNTVSWYQQALGQGPQFIFQYYREEENGRGNFPPRFSGLQFPNYSSELNVNALELDDSALYLCASSLEGASETQYFGPGTRLLVL.

This clonotype counts as medium-sized (0.01 to 0.1%) by frequency. The chain has TRBV20-1 and TRBJ2-5; the D gene TCRdb calls, TRBD1, cannot be checked with no DNA. Germline-derived CDR1 and CDR2 are DFQATT and SNEGSKA (reference sequence). The CDR3 has 13 amino acids. CDR3 sequence: CSAGQGPGETQYF.

The chain couples TRBV10-3 to TRBJ2-3; TCRdb returns TRBD1, unconfirmable since there is no DNA. Germline CDR1 reads ENHRY; CDR2 reads SYGVKD. This CDR3 comprises 15 residues. The CDR3 loop reads CAISESNRGGDTQYF.

This clonotype shows up as large by frequency. The chain uses TRBV29-1 and TRBJ2-2; checking the TCRdb D call of TRBD2 is not possible without DNA. Per the germline V gene, CDR1 is SQVTM and CDR2 is ANQGSEA. This CDR3 is built from 14 residues. The CDR3 region is CSVAGGENTGELFF.

The chain recombines TRBV6-2 or TRBV6-3 with TRBJ2-1; TCRdb names TRBD1, which stays unverified in the absence of DNA. Germline CDR1 MNHEY, CDR2 SVGEGT. The CDR3 runs to 14 residues. This CDR3 is CASSSTTGGNEQFF.

This clonotype shows up as medium-sized (0.01 to 0.1%) by frequency. This chain connects TRBV28 to TRBJ2-4; the TCRdb call, TRBD1, lacks DNA for checking. The germline CDR1 and CDR2 sequences are MDHEN and SYDVKM. The CDR3 consists of 16 residues. CDR3 protein: CASTYPGGLAKNIQYF.

This clonotype is labeled medium-sized (0.01 to 0.1%) based on frequency. The J gene is TRBJ1-1, the V gene TRBV28; TCRdb designates TRBD1, a call that cannot be tested without DNA. The CDR3 covers 16 residues. Germline V gives CDR1 MDHEN, CDR2 SYDVKM. CDR3 protein: CASSRVDRTKNTEAFF.

The chain employs TRBV2 and TRBJ2-1; TCRdb lists TRBD2, though no DNA is available to test this call. CDR3 length equals 15 residues. Germline CDR1 is SNHLY and CDR2 is FYNNEI. The CDR3 sequence: CASSEPGGSYNEQFF.

V and J are TRBV4-1 and TRBJ2-1; with no DNA, the TCRdb D assignment of TRBD1 cannot be verified. Germline V gene data show CDR1 as MGHRA and CDR2 as YSYEKL. The CDR3 extends over 18 amino acids. This CDR3 reads CASSQVSTGDSSYNEQFF.

The chain uses TRBV14 and TRBJ2-1; the TCRdb D gene call, TRBD2, has no DNA to confirm it. The germline gives CDR1 SGHDN, CDR2 FVKESK. The length of the CDR3 is 15 residues. CDR3: CASSQAGGSLNEQFF.

This rearrangement joins TRBV5-8 to TRBJ1-1; TCRdb lists TRBD1, though no DNA is available to test this call. The germline CDR1 and CDR2 sequences are SGHTS and YDEGEE. The CDR3 runs 17 residues. CDR3 in amino acids: CASSWSGDSLANTEAFF.

This clonotype is labeled medium-sized based on frequency. V is TRBV20-1 and J is TRBJ2-5; TCRdb indicates TRBD1, and absent DNA this call remains unverified. The CDR3 is made up of 12 amino acids. Germline CDR1 DFQATT, CDR2 SNEGSKA (reference sequence). CDR3 sequence: CSARVPGETQYF.

The V gene is TRBV3-1, the J gene TRBJ2-3; the TCRdb D gene call, TRBD1, has no DNA to confirm it. Germline-derived CDR1 and CDR2 are LGHDT and YNNKEL (reference sequence). There are 16 residues in the CDR3. CDR3 sequence: CASSPLGDRGGDTQYF.

The chain recombines TRBV9 with TRBJ2-1; TCRdb picks TRBD2, but there is no DNA to check that call. CDR3 length: 14 amino acids. CDR1 is SGDLS, CDR2 YYNGEE, per germline. The CDR3 region is CASSEASGVNEQFF.

The V and J genes are TRBV20-1 and TRBJ2-6; there is no DNA to check the TCRdb D call of TRBD1. Looked up from germline, CDR1 is DFQATT and CDR2 is SNEGSKA (reference sequence). The CDR3 length is 19 residues. CDR3 sequence reads: CSAPTPPGVGYSGANVLTF.

CDR3 loop: CSARSLAGVETQYF. The chain combines TRBV20-1 with TRBJ2-5; TCRdb selects TRBD2, and the lack of DNA leaves this call unchecked. From germline, CDR1 is DFQATT and CDR2 SNEGSKA (reference sequence). The CDR3 is 14 amino acids.

By frequency, this clonotype registers medium-sized. This chain's CDR3 is CATSDRGQGAEYTQYF. The chain carries TRBV24-1 and TRBJ2-3; there is no DNA to check the TCRdb D call of TRBD1. This CDR3 has 16 amino acids. Germline CDR1 KGHDR, CDR2 SFDVKD.

The V gene is TRBV19, the J gene TRBJ1-1; absent DNA, TCRdb's TRBD1 call cannot be checked. CDR3 size: 13 residues. Germline CDR1 LNHDA, CDR2 SQIVND (reference sequence). The CDR3 is CASSIGRRAEAFF.